This is a list of T cell receptor beta chains from one sample in a study of Graves' ophthalmopathy and Graves' hyperthyroidism. MiXCR, applied by TCRdb to the multiplex PCR reads, yields one record per CDR3 protein. The sample lists a few hundred thousand distinct CDR3 sequences; 35% to 40% were seen once. The sequencing input was peripheral blood or thyroid tissue (not recorded which). The receptors stem from an adult man with Graves' hyperthyroidism. Each CDR3 is given with its conserved first and last residue. Fields, in order: CDR3 protein, CDR3 DNA, V gene, clone size, J gene, D gene. The D gene is left open where the match is weak. Size tells how often a clone was seen (once, few, many) or the class of an expanded clone, and some rows leave it out.

CDR3: CASSFDGLAGNQETQYF
DNA: TGTGCCAGCAGCTTCGACGGACTAGCGGGCAACCAAGAGACCCAGTACTTC
V: TRBV5-8
size: many
J: TRBJ2-5
D: TRBD2

CDR3: CASSLIGNYGYTF
DNA: TGTGCCAGCAGCTTGATCGGCAACTATGGCTACACCTTC
V: TRBV5-8
size: many
J: TRBJ1-2
D: -

CDR3: CAWSTGYTEAFF
DNA: TGTGCCTGGAGTACAGGGTACACTGAAGCTTTCTTT
V: TRBV30
size: few
J: TRBJ1-1
D: -

CDR3: CASSLVRGTSEAFF
DNA: TGCGCCAGCAGCTTGGTTCGTGGCACCTCGGAAGCTTTCTTT
V: TRBV5-1
size: many
J: TRBJ1-1
D: -

CDR3: CASSLLSQGETQYF
DNA: TGTGCTAGCAGCTTATTGAGTCAGGGAGAGACCCAGTACTTC
V: TRBV7-7
size: -
J: TRBJ2-5
D: -

CDR3: CATSDTTTGGVQYF
DNA: TGTGCCACCAGTGACACCACCACGGGAGGTGTGCAGTACTTC
V: TRBV24-1
size: many
J: TRBJ2-7
D: TRBD2

CDR3: CASRRTGGNYEQYF
DNA: TGTGCCAGCAGAAGGACAGGGGGCAACTACGAGCAGTACTTC
V: TRBV5-4
size: -
J: TRBJ2-7
D: TRBD1

CDR3: CASSPAGGNYGYTF
DNA: TGTGCCAGCAGTCCGGCAGGGGGTAACTATGGCTACACCTTC
V: TRBV6-6
size: -
J: TRBJ1-2
D: TRBD1

CDR3: CSEELAVSYEQYF
DNA: TGCAGCGAAGAACTAGCGGTCTCCTACGAGCAGTACTTC
V: TRBV29-1
size: -
J: TRBJ2-7
D: TRBD2

CDR3: CAISEGTQYF
DNA: TGTGCCATCAGTGAGGGGACCCAGTACTTC
V: TRBV10-3
size: few
J: TRBJ2-5
D: -

CDR3: CASSRGTSGTFTYEQYF
DNA: TGTGCCAGCAGTCGAGGCACCTCTGGGACGTTTACCTACGAGCAGTACTTC
V: TRBV28
size: -
J: TRBJ2-7
D: -

CDR3: CASSQVTLAGGTDTQYF
DNA: TGCGCCAGCAGCCAAGTAACCTTAGCGGGAGGGACAGATACGCAGTATTTT
V: TRBV4-1
size: -
J: TRBJ2-3
D: TRBD2

CDR3: CSVEQGSGNTIYF
DNA: TGCAGCGTCGAACAGGGTTCTGGAAACACCATATATTTT
V: TRBV29-1
size: many
J: TRBJ1-3
D: -

CDR3: CASSKLGQEGIYEQCF
DNA: TGTGCCAGCAGCAAGCTGGGACAGGAAGGTATCTACGAGCAGTGCTTC
V: TRBV2
size: -
J: TRBJ2-7
D: TRBD1

CDR3: CAIRDPNYGYTF
DNA: TGTGCCATCAGGGACCCTAACTATGGCTACACCTTC
V: TRBV28
size: many
J: TRBJ1-2
D: -

CDR3: CASSTVFRDRRVYGYTF
DNA: TGTGCCAGTAGTACCGTTTTCCGGGACAGACGCGTGTATGGCTACACCTTC
V: TRBV19
size: -
J: TRBJ1-2
D: TRBD1

CDR3: CASSSMGFGATGELFF
DNA: TGTGCCAGCAGTTCAATGGGGTTTGGGGCCACCGGGGAGCTGTTTTTT
V: TRBV11-2
size: few
J: TRBJ2-2
D: -

CDR3: CATSDSGQGPYAGGPGTQYF
DNA: TGTGCCACCAGTGATTCTGGACAGGGGCCCTACGCGGGAGGGCCGGGGACCCAGTACTTC
V: TRBV24-1
size: -
J: TRBJ2-5
D: -

CDR3: CSVEVVGLGGYTF
DNA: TGCAGCGTTGAAGTCGTAGGGTTGGGTGGCTACACCTTC
V: TRBV29-1
size: few
J: TRBJ1-2
D: -